A selection of T cell receptor beta chains follows, all from one sample in a study of blood T cell repertoires in COVID-19. Sequencing used immunoSEQ multiplex PCR; TCRdb keeps in-frame clones, though not all of them. The sample has about 150,000 clones, around 87% seen once. Sequencing used peripheral blood. These receptors were obtained from a man between 18 and 35 years old with COVID-19, enrolled during active disease. CDR3s include the opening cysteine and the closing phenylalanine or tryptophan. Fields, in order: J gene, clone size, V gene, CDR3 protein. Rows may omit the clone size; those that give it use once, few, many or a size class.

>TRBJ2-6|once|TRBV3-1/TRBV3-2
CASSQDSSGANVLTF
>TRBJ2-7|NA|TRBV30
CAWSVRDRGYGKTYEQYF
>TRBJ2-1|NA|TRBV6-1
CASSEALAGGPEIF
>TRBJ2-1|NA|TRBV24-1
CATSDLAGTYNEQFF
>TRBJ2-7|NA|TRBV28
CASSLGPDRVNEQYF
>TRBJ2-7|NA|TRBV14
CASSPRRSYEQYF
>TRBJ2-2|NA|TRBV5-8
CASSLSGAGELFF
>TRBJ1-1|NA|TRBV7-9
CASSSPGTEAFF
>TRBJ2-1|once|TRBV10-3
CAVGLADNNEQFF
>TRBJ1-2|NA|TRBV28
CASSPGSGGREGYTF
>TRBJ2-7|NA|TRBV12-3/TRBV12-4
CASSWGLEEQYF
>TRBJ2-2|NA|TRBV5-1
CASSPPTSGGTGELFF
>TRBJ1-2|once|TRBV11-2
CASSLDRPTGRGYTF
>TRBJ2-2|NA|TRBV7-2
CASSPLVAGVNTGELFF
>TRBJ1-5|once|TRBV15
CATSRGVGGGDRNQPQHF
>TRBJ1-2|NA|TRBV11-2
CASSSRGYIYTF
>TRBJ2-3|NA|TRBV6-2/TRBV6-3
CASSTYGTSADTQYF
>TRBJ1-3|few|TRBV5-6
CASSGAGQGGNTIYF
>TRBJ1-4|NA|TRBV7-6
CASSLFQGYSEKLLF
>TRBJ2-2|NA|TRBV7-2
CASSGKAGQGYHTGELFF
>TRBJ2-2|NA|TRBV6-1
CASSDLDRGLPGELFF
>TRBJ2-1|once|TRBV5-6
CASSLGLAVHEQFF
>TRBJ1-2|few|TRBV7-9
CASSLEVGIPYGYTF
>TRBJ2-2|NA|TRBV11-3
CASSFLAALPGELFF
>TRBJ1-4|NA|TRBV5-4
CASSRGGTGSPTNEKLLF
>TRBJ2-7|NA|TRBV15
CATSRDLAGGYEQYF
>TRBJ1-5|NA|TRBV20-1
CSASGTEYSNQPQHF
>TRBJ2-7|few|TRBV15
CATSRERESDEQYF
>TRBJ1-2|NA|TRBV2
CASSEVFGTGPYGYTF
>TRBJ1-1|NA|TRBV7-2
CASILQQGGGTEAFF
>TRBJ2-1|NA|TRBV11-2
CASSPGLAGYYEQFF
>TRBJ2-3|NA|TRBV18
CASSHPLGGTDTQYF
>TRBJ1-4|NA|TRBV28
CASRTEGQAEKLLF
>TRBJ2-1|NA|TRBV5-4
CASSLVTRTYNEQFF
>TRBJ1-3|NA|TRBV2
CASRTGVLSGNTIYF
>TRBJ2-7|NA|TRBV6-5
CASSYAGQGGEQYF
>TRBJ1-6|NA|TRBV29-1
CSVSGRRLNNSPLHF
>TRBJ2-7|few|TRBV28
CASSPRTGSYEQYF
>TRBJ2-4|NA|TRBV7-9
CASSSPGTKTLLAKNIQYF
>TRBJ2-3|NA|TRBV28
CAERAGGTDTQYF